This T cell receptor (beta chain) was retrieved from a study of post-analysis software for immune sequencing data (dated by TCRdb to the mid-2010s). About the full investigation: Recorded disease courses included relapsing-remitting, secondary progressive and progressive-relapsing multiple sclerosis, with some patients lacking subtype annotation. The multiple sclerosis patient repertoires were compared with approximately 11 previously published healthy control repertoires from donors aged 6 to 25 years. A subset of samples was prepared in parallel using single-end sample barcoding, then pooled and co-amplified after Illumina adapter ligation.

A word on this clonotype: The antigen this receptor binds is unknown. No quality values exist for individual bases; no much larger clone is one base distant.

What the authors observed across the whole study: Strong co-clustering of samples prepared in the same batch was shown by direct clustering with F measure, prompting a batch-effect correction. Several TRBV segments, including TRBV5-6, TRBV5-1 and TRBV20-1, were significantly more frequent in patients than controls. Significantly lower normalized Chao1 diversity was found in multiple sclerosis patients than in controls, suggesting substantial peripheral T-cell clonal expansion. The control group was slightly older than the multiple sclerosis patient group.

From its cysteine to its phenylalanine, the CDR3 spans 14 amino acids. Only CDR3 DNA is held: 42 bases, read in frame from base 1. V was cut back by 4 bases and J by 1 base, leaving a gap of 10 bases between them. The method behind the library was PCR. Reads for this sample came from an Illumina HiSeq 2500. Unique molecular identifiers were incorporated into TCR beta cDNA libraries to reduce PCR and sequencing biases. Approximately 500,000 cDNA molecules were obtained per 1 to 10 million input T cells, so each molecule approximated one T cell. Patient libraries were prepared and sequenced with the same protocol used for the earlier healthy control dataset. Within a given batch, samples were prepared together, multiplexed and sequenced on the same HiSeq lane. Regarding the original processing steps: MIGEC was used to process the raw barcoded reads, and molecular identifier groups with only a single read were discarded before consensus assembly and CDR3 extraction. Clonotype tables were post-analysed with VDJtools, normalizing diversity by down-sampling all datasets to the smallest sample size. In repertoire overlap clustering, CDR3 amino acid sequences, but not nucleotide sequences, were matched to correct batch-related cross-sample contamination. TCRdb cleaned the public reads at Q25 with fastp, built clones with MiXCR and kept in-frame beta chains. All rows with the same CDR3 protein become a single entry with the most common DNA and genes. TCRdb, not the authors, supplied the V and J calls. This sample comprises 750,000 to 950,000 distinct CDR3 sequences, approximately 53% of them detected only once. The ten largest clonotypes hold approximately 4.3% of the sample.

To demonstrate the VDJtools post-analysis software, the study profiled TCR beta repertoires from the peripheral blood of about 13 young patients with multiple sclerosis. Multiple sclerosis patients were children and adolescents aged 6 to 15 years. The sequence links TRBV12-3 or TRBV12-4 to TRBJ1-1; D gene: possibly TRBD1, on 6 matching bases. The sample comprised blood. The sequence was collected from a girl aged 10-17 years with multiple sclerosis. The sequenced DNA: TGTGCCAGCAGTTCGCAGGGGTGGAACACTGAAGCTTTCTTT. This sequence encodes CASSSQGWNTEAFF.